Sequencing of this TCR beta chain was carried out in a study of T-cell memory formation after mild COVID-19. This clonotype was observed a few times. Its antigen is unidentified. The study, taken as a whole, reports: What remained unconfirmed was the SARS-CoV-2 specificity of second-wave clones peaking on day 37. Detection of some responders pre-infection suggested pre-existing cross-reactive memory T cells participated. Contracting clones from day 15 to 85 had balanced CD4/CD8; later expanders favoured CD4+.

TCR alpha and TCR beta cDNA libraries with sample barcodes and UMIs came from 5'RACE using constant-segment primers. TCRdb re-called the 5' RACE reads with MiXCR, one entry per CDR3 protein. This table holds roughly 340,000 distinct CDR3 sequences, around 20% found once. The germline gives CDR1 SGHRS, CDR2 YFSETQ. The CDR3 runs 14 residues. J gave up 5 bases and V 2 bases, and 6 bases lay outside the gene matches. Sequenced material: PBMCs or a T cell subset sorted from them (not recorded which). The chain combines TRBV5-1 with TRBJ1-1, with 7 bases fitting TRBD1. The source is a man aged 18 to 30 who had mild COVID-19 (a few samples of this study predate the infection). Cell type and time point are not known. The CDR3 reads CASSFLSGGTEAFF. CDR3 DNA: TGCGCCAGCAGCTTTCTTTCAGGGGGTACTGAAGCTTTCTTT.